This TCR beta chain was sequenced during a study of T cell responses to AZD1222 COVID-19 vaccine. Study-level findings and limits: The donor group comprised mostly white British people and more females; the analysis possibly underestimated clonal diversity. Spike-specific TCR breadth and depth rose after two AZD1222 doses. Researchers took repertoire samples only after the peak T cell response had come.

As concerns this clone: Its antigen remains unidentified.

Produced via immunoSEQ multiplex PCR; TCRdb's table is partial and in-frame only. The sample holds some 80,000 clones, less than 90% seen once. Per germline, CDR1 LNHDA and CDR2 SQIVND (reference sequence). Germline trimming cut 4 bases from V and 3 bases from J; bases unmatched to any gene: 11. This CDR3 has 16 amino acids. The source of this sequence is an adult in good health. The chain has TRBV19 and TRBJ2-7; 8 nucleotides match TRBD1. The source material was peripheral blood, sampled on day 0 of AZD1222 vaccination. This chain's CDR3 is CASSNSLGQVLYEQYF. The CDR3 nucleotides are TGTGCCAGTAGTAACTCCTTGGGACAGGTCCTCTACGAGCAGTACTTC.